Listed below are T cell receptor beta chains from one sample, sequenced in a study of shared T cell receptors in the human thymus. Assay: immunoSEQ multiplex PCR; the TCRdb copy retains only in-frame clones and omits some. The sample holds about 400,000 clones; around 95% are singletons and the top ten take roughly 0.02%. Sequencing input: thymocytes. Every receptor here comes from a human donor. Each CDR3 is given with its conserved first and last residue. The D gene is left open where the match is weak.

V gene	J gene	D gene	CDR3 length	CDR3 DNA	CDR3 protein
TRBV7-2	TRBJ2-2	NA	19	TGTGCCAGCAGCTACCATCCGAATACTTCACCCGTAACACCCGGGGAGCTGTTTTTT	CASSYHPNTSPVTPGELFF
TRBV6-5	TRBJ2-2	TRBD1	14	TGTGCCAGCACGGGACAGGGGGCGGTCGGGGAGCTGTTTTTT	CASTGQGAVGELFF
TRBV30	TRBJ1-2	NA	15	TGTGCCTGGATAGGACCTGTCCCAGGGGACTATGGCTACACCTTC	CAWIGPVPGDYGYTF
TRBV27	TRBJ2-7	NA	14	TGTGCCAGCAGTCCCCGTGGGTTGGTCTACGAGCAGTACTTC	CASSPRGLVYEQYF
TRBV13	TRBJ2-1	TRBD2	17	TGTGCCAGCAGCCCCGGGGGGGCTAGCGCGGCCTACAATGAGCAGTTCTTC	CASSPGGASAAYNEQFF
TRBV11-2	TRBJ2-7	NA	14	TGTGCCAGCAGCTGGGGGATAGGTCCCTACGAGCAGTACTTC	CASSWGIGPYEQYF
TRBV6-6	TRBJ1-5	NA	15	TGTGCCAGCAGTTCTCCGTTACCGACACGTAGGCCCCAGCATTTT	CASSSPLPTRRPQHF
TRBV7-8	TRBJ2-4	TRBD1	21	TGTGCCAGCAGCTTACTGGAATTAGGAACAGGGGTTAAAAAGGCCAAAAACATTCAGTACTTC	CASSLLELGTGVKKAKNIQYF
TRBV10-3	TRBJ1-1	TRBD1	15	TGTGCCATCAGTGAGACAGGGGGCCTGAACACTGAAGCTTTCTTT	CAISETGGLNTEAFF
TRBV27	TRBJ2-1	TRBD2	15	TGTGCCAGCAGTTCTAGCGGGAGTCCCTACAATGAGCAGTTCTTC	CASSSSGSPYNEQFF
TRBV7-3	TRBJ1-1	NA	14	TGTGCCAGCAGCTTAAGGAGGGCGAACACTGAAGCTTTCTTT	CASSLRRANTEAFF
TRBV5-1	TRBJ2-5	TRBD2	20	TGCGCCAGCAGCTTGGGATTAGCGGGAGCTAAGAGAGAAGTAGGCGAGACCCAGTACTTC	CASSLGLAGAKREVGETQYF
TRBV4-1	TRBJ2-1	NA	16	TGCGCCAGCAGCCAAGATATGTCCCTCTCCTACAATGAGCAGTTCTTC	CASSQDMSLSYNEQFF
TRBV6-1	TRBJ2-1	TRBD2	15	TGTGCCAGCAGTGAAAGCCAGCGGGATATCGGTGAGCAGTTCTTC	CASSESQRDIGEQFF
TRBV7-9	TRBJ2-7	NA	16	TGTGCCAGCAGCTTATTCCCTAGCGAGGGTGTCAGCGAGCAGTACTTC	CASSLFPSEGVSEQYF
TRBV30	TRBJ2-6	NA	12	TGTGCCTGGAGTGTACGGAGTAACGGGGTGACTTTC	CAWSVRSNGVTF
TRBV18	TRBJ2-5	TRBD2	16	TGTGCCAGCTCACCCGGGACTAGCGGGGCCCAAGAGACCCAGTACTTC	CASSPGTSGAQETQYF
TRBV6-4	TRBJ2-1	TRBD1	15	TGTGCCAGCAGTGACCCGGGACAGGAAAACAATGAGCAGTTCTTC	CASSDPGQENNEQFF
TRBV5-4	TRBJ2-3	NA	17	TGTGCCAGCAGCCCGCCCCGGACCCACGCTAGCACAGATACGCAGTATTTT	CASSPPRTHASTDTQYF
TRBV27	TRBJ2-7	TRBD1	16	TGTGCCAGCAGGTCCCGGGACAGGGGCCTCTCCTACGAGCAGTACTTC	CASRSRDRGLSYEQYF